Listed below are T cell receptor beta chains from one sample, sequenced in a study of OX40 agonist ivuxolimab in advanced cancers. Clones were sequenced by immunoSEQ multiplex PCR, and TCRdb holds only the in-frame ones, with some missing. The profile covers some 65,000 clones, with roughly 89% appearing a single time and around 11% taken by the ten largest. The source material was CD4+ or CD8+ T cells sorted from blood, sampled in a trial of the OX40 agonist ivuxolimab. The receptors stem from an adult with an advanced solid tumor such as melanoma, head and neck, liver or kidney cancer. Both conserved end residues are part of each CDR3. The D gene is left open where the match is weak. Rows may omit the clone size; those that give it use once, few, many or a size class.

V gene: TRBV27
D gene: NA
J gene: TRBJ2-7
clone size: NA
CDR3 protein: CASSPQQVPSYEQYF
CDR3 DNA: TGTGCCAGCAGTCCCCAACAGGTACCCAGCTACGAGCAGTACTTC

V gene: TRBV13
D gene: TRBD2
J gene: TRBJ2-7
clone size: NA
CDR3 protein: CASSFAPGEGHSYEQYF
CDR3 DNA: TGTGCCAGCAGCTTCGCCCCTGGGGAGGGCCACTCCTACGAGCAGTACTTC

V gene: TRBV10-1
D gene: NA
J gene: TRBJ2-1
clone size: NA
CDR3 protein: CATSKGGTSNEQFF
CDR3 DNA: TGCGCCACCTCAAAGGGGGGGACTTCGAATGAGCAGTTCTTC

V gene: TRBV7-6
D gene: NA
J gene: TRBJ2-7
clone size: NA
CDR3 protein: CASSLQPSFDEQYF
CDR3 DNA: TGTGCCAGCAGCCTCCAGCCTAGCTTCGACGAGCAGTACTTC

V gene: TRBV27
D gene: TRBD1
J gene: TRBJ2-7
clone size: NA
CDR3 protein: CASWDSSYEQYF
CDR3 DNA: TGTGCCAGCTGGGACAGCTCCTACGAGCAGTACTTC

V gene: TRBV27
D gene: NA
J gene: TRBJ1-1
clone size: NA
CDR3 protein: CASSFPGSITEAFF
CDR3 DNA: TGTGCCAGCAGTTTCCCGGGAAGTATCACTGAAGCTTTCTTT

V gene: TRBV9
D gene: NA
J gene: TRBJ1-5
clone size: NA
CDR3 protein: CASSVDQKGIQHF
CDR3 DNA: TGTGCCAGCAGCGTAGACCAGAAGGGGATCCAGCATTTT

V gene: TRBV6-1
D gene: NA
J gene: TRBJ1-1
clone size: NA
CDR3 protein: CASRTPTQEAFF
CDR3 DNA: TGTGCCAGCAGGACCCCCACACAGGAAGCTTTCTTT

V gene: TRBV5-1
D gene: TRBD1
J gene: TRBJ1-1
clone size: NA
CDR3 protein: CASSFWTGGNTEAFF
CDR3 DNA: TGCGCCAGCAGCTTTTGGACAGGGGGGAACACTGAAGCTTTCTTT

V gene: TRBV7-6
D gene: NA
J gene: TRBJ1-1
clone size: NA
CDR3 protein: CASGGTGPPGDTEAFF
CDR3 DNA: TGTGCCAGCGGTGGAACGGGACCCCCTGGGGACACTGAAGCTTTCTTT

V gene: TRBV15
D gene: NA
J gene: TRBJ1-3
clone size: few
CDR3 protein: CATSDQTGNTIYF
CDR3 DNA: TGTGCCACCAGCGACCAAACTGGAAACACCATATATTTT

V gene: TRBV7-7
D gene: NA
J gene: TRBJ2-1
clone size: NA
CDR3 protein: CASSPLGSTANEQFF
CDR3 DNA: TGTGCCAGCAGCCCCCTCGGCTCCACGGCCAATGAGCAGTTCTTC

V gene: TRBV7-3
D gene: NA
J gene: TRBJ2-7
clone size: NA
CDR3 protein: CASSPRTISSYEQYF
CDR3 DNA: TGTGCCAGCAGCCCGCGGACGATCAGCTCCTACGAGCAGTACTTC

V gene: TRBV27
D gene: TRBD1
J gene: TRBJ1-1
clone size: NA
CDR3 protein: CASSLQGMNTEAFF
CDR3 DNA: TGTGCCAGCAGCCTACAGGGGATGAACACTGAAGCTTTCTTT